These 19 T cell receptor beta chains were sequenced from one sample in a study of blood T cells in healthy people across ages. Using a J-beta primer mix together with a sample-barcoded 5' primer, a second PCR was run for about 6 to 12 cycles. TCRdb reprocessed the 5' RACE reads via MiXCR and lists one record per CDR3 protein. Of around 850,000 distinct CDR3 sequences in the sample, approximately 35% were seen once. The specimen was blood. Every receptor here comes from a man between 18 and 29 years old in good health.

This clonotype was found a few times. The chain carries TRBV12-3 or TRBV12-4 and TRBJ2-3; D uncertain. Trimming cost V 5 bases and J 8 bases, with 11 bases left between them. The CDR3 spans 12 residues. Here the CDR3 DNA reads TGTGCCAGCAGTACCACAGCAGGTACGCAGTATTTT. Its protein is CASSTTAGTQYF.

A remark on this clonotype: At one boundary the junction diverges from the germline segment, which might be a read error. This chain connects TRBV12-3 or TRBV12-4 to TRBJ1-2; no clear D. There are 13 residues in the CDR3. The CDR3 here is CASSPGSLYGHTF. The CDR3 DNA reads TGTGCCAGCAGTCCCGGGTCCCTCTATGGCCACACCTTC.

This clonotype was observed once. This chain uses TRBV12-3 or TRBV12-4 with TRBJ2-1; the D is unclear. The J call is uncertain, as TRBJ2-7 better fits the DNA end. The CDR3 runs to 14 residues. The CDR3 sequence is CASSLEVYYNEQYF. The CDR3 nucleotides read TGTGCCAGCAGTTTAGAGGTGTACTACAATGAGCAGTACTTC.

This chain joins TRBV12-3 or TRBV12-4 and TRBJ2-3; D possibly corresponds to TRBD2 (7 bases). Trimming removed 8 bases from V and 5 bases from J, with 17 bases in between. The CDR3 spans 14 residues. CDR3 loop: CASSGGLGEDTQYF. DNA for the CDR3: TGTGCCAGCTCCGGGGGGCTGGGAGAAGATACGCAGTATTTT.

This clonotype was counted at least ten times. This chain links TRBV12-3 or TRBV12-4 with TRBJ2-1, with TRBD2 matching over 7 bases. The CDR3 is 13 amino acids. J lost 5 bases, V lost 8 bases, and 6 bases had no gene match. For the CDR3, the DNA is TGTGCCAGCCTCCCCCGGGGGGACAATGAGCAGTTCTTC. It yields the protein CASLPRGDNEQFF.

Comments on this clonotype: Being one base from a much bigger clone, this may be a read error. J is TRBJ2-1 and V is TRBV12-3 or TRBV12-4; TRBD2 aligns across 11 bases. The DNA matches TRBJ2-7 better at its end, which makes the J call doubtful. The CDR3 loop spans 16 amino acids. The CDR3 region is CASSPATSGTYNEQYF. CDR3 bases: TGTGCCAGCAGTCCAGCGACTAGCGGGACCTACAATGAGCAGTACTTC.

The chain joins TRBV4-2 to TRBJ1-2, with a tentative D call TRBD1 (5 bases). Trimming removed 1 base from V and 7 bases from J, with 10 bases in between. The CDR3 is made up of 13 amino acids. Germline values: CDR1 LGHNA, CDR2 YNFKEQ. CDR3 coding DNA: TGTGCCAGCAGCCAAGTTGGAGGGGCTGGCTACACCTTC. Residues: CASSQVGGAGYTF.

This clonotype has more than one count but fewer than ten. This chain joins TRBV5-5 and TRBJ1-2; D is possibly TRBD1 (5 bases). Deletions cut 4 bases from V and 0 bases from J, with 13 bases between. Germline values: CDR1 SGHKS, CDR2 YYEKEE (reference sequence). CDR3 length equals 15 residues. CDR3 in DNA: TGTGCCAGCAGCCCCGGACACCTAGCTAACTATGGCTACACCTTC. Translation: CASSPGHLANYGYTF.

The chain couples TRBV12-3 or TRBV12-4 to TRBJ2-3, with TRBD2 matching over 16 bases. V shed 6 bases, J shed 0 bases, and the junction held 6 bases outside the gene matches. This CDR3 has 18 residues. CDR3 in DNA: TGTGCCAGCAGACCCGGGACTAGCGGGGGGGCGAGCACAGATACGCAGTATTTT. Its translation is CASRPGTSGGASTDTQYF.

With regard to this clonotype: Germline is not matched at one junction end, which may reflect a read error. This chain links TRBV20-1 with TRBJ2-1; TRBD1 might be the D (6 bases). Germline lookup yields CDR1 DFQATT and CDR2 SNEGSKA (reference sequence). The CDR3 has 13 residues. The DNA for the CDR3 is TGCATTGCTAACCGGGACACCCACAATGAGCAGTTCTTC. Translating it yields CIANRDTHNEQFF.

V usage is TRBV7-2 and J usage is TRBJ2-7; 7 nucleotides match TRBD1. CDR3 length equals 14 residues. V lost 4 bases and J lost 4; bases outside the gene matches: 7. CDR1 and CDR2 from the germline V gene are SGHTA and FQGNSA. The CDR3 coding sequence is TGTGCCAGCAGCTCAGGGGGAGCGATATACGAGCAGTACTTC. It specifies CASSSGGAIYEQYF.

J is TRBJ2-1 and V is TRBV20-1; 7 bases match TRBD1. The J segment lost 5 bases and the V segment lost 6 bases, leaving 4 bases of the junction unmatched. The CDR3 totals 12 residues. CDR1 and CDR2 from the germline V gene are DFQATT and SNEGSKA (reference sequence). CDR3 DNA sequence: TGCAGTGCAACGGGACAGAACAATGAGCAGTTCTTC. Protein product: CSATGQNNEQFF.

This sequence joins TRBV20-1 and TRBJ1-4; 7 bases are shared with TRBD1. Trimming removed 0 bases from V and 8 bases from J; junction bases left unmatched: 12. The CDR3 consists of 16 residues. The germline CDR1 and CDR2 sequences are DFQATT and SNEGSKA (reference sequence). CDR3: CSARDPHIRQGEKLFF. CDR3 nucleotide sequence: TGCAGTGCTAGAGATCCCCATATTCGACAGGGCGAAAAACTGTTTTTT.

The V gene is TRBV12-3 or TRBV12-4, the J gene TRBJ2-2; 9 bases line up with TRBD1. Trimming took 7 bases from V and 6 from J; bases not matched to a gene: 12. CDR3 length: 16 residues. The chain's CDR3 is CASTPLTGGMAGELFF. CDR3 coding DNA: TGTGCCAGCACCCCGCTGACAGGGGGGATGGCCGGGGAGCTGTTTTTT.

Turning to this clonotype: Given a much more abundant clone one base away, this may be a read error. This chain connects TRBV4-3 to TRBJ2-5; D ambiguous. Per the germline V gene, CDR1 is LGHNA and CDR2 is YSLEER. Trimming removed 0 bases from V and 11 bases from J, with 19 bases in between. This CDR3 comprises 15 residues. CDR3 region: CASSQDTASFNEQYF. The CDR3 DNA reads TGCGCCAGCAGCCAAGATACTGCCAGCTTCAATGAGCAGTACTTC.

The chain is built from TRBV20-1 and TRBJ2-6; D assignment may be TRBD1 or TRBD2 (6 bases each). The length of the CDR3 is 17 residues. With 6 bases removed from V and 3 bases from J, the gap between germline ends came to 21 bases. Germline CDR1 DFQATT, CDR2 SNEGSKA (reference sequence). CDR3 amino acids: CSATTGTRGDGANVLTF. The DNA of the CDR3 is TGCAGTGCGACGACCGGGACAAGGGGGGATGGGGCCAACGTCCTGACTTTC.

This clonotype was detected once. The CDR3 sequence: CASSTPDRSGYTF. The DNA of the CDR3 is TGTGCCAGCAGTACCCCGGACAGATCCGGCTACACCTTC. This chain joins TRBV28 and TRBJ1-2, with D perhaps TRBD1 (6 bases). V lost 5 bases and J 8 bases, leaving 15 bases between the germline ends. The germline gives CDR1 MDHEN, CDR2 SYDVKM. This CDR3 contains 13 residues.

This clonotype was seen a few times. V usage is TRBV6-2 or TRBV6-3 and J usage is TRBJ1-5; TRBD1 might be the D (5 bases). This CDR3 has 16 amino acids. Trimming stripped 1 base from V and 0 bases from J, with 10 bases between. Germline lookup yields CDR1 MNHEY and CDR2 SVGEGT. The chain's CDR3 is CASSYWGVHSNQPQHF. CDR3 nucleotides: TGTGCCAGCAGTTACTGGGGGGTCCATAGCAATCAGCCCCAGCATTTT.

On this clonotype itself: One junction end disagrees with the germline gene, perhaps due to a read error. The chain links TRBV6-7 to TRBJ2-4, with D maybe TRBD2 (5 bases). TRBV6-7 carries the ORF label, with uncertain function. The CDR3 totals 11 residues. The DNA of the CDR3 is TGTGAGATTCTAGCCAAAAACATCCAGTACTTC. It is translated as CEILAKNIQYF.